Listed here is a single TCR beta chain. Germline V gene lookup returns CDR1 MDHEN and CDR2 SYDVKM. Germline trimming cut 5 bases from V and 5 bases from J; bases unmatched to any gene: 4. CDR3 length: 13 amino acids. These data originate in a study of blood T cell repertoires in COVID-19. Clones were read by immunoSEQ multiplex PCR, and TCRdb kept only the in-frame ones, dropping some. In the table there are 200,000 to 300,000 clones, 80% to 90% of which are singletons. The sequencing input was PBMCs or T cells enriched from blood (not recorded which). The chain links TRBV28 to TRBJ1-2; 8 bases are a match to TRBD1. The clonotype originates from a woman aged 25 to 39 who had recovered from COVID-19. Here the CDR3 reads CASSPTGEYGYTF. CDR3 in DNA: TGTGCCAGCAGTCCGACAGGGGAATATGGCTACACCTTC.